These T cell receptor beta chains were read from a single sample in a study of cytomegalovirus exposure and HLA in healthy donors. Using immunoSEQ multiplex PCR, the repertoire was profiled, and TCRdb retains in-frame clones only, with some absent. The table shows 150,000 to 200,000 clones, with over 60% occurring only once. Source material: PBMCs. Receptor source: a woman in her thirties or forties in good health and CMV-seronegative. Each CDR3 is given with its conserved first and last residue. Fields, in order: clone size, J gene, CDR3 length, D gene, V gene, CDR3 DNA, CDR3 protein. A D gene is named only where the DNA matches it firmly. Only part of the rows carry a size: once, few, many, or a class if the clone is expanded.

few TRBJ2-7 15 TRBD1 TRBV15 TGTGCCACCAGCAGAGATTGGGGACAGGGCTACGAGCAGTACTTC CATSRDWGQGYEQYF
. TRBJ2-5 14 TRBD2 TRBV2 TGTGCCAGCATTAGTGCGGGGGGTCAAGAGACCCAGTACTTC CASISAGGQETQYF
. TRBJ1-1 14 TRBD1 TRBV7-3 TGTGCCAGCAGTTCGGGACAGGTAAACACTGAAGCTTTCTTT CASSSGQVNTEAFF
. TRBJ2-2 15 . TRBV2 TGTGCCAGCAGTATAGGTAGCGCGAACACCGGGGAGCTGTTTTTT CASSIGSANTGELFF
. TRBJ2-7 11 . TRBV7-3 TGTGCCAGCAGCCCCTCTTACGAGCAGTACTTC CASSPSYEQYF
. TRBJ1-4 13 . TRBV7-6 TGTGCCAGCAGCTTAGAAGCAAATGAAAAACTGTTTTTT CASSLEANEKLFF
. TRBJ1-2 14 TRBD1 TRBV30 TGTGCCTGGAGTGTACGAGGGACAGGGAGCGGCTACACCTTC CAWSVRGTGSGYTF
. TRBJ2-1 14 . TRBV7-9 TGTGCCAGCAGCTTAGGGCTCCGCTACAATGAGCAGTTCTTC CASSLGLRYNEQFF
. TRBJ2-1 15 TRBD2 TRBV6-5 TGTGCCAGCAGTTACTATGGCGGGAGGGTAAATGAGCAGTTCTTC CASSYYGGRVNEQFF
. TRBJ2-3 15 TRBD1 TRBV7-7 TGTGCTAGCAGCTCGGGACAGGGGAAGGCAGATACGCAGTATTTT CASSSGQGKADTQYF
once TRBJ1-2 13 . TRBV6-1 TGTGCCAGCAGTCCAAACAGCTTCTATGGCTACACCTTC CASSPNSFYGYTF
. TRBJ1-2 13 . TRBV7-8 TGTGCCAGCAGCTTAGGTCTAAGCTATGGCTACACCTTC CASSLGLSYGYTF
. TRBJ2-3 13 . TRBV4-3 TGCGCCAGCAGCCCCGCAGATTCAAATACGCAGTATTTT CASSPADSNTQYF
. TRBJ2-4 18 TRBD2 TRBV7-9 TGTGCCAGCAGCCCCCAAGGTAGCGGGAGGGTAGCCAAAAACATTCAGTACTTC CASSPQGSGRVAKNIQYF
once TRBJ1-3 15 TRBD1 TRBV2 TGTGCCAGCAGGCTGGACAGGTTCTCTGGAAACACCATATATTTT CASRLDRFSGNTIYF
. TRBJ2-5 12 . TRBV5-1 TGCGCCAGCAGCTTGTCCCGAGAGACCCAGTACTTC CASSLSRETQYF
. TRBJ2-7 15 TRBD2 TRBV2 TGTGCCAGCAGATGGGAGGGACTAGCGGTCTACGAGCAGTACTTC CASRWEGLAVYEQYF
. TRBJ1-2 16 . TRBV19 TGTGCCAGTAGTTATTACCGGGGGACGGACCTATATGGCTACACCTTC CASSYYRGTDLYGYTF
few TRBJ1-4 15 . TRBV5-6 TGTGCCAGCAGCTATGGTGCAGCAACTAATGAAAAACTGTTTTTT CASSYGAATNEKLFF
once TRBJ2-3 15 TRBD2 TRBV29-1 TGCAGCGTTGCGGGACTAGCGGGAGAGGAAGATACGCAGTATTTT CSVAGLAGEEDTQYF
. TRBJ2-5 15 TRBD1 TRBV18 TGTGCCAGCTCACCACAAGGGGGCCGCCAAGAGACCCAGTACTTC CASSPQGGRQETQYF
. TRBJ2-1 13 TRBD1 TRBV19 TGTGCCACCAGGGACAGGGCCTACAATGAGCAGTTCTTC CATRDRAYNEQFF
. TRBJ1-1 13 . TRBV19 TGTGCCAGTAGTATGGGCCCCCGACGGGAAGCTTTCTTT CASSMGPRREAFF
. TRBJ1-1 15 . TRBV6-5 TGTGCCAGCAGTCGGACGGGAATCTGGAACACTGAAGCTTTCTTT CASSRTGIWNTEAFF
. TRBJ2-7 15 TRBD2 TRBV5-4 TGTGCCAGCAGCTTGGGACTAGCGGGAGGGCGGGAGCAGTACTTC CASSLGLAGGREQYF
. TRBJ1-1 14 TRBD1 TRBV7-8 TGTGCCAGCAGCTTAGGACAGGGGAACACTGAAGCTTTCTTT CASSLGQGNTEAFF
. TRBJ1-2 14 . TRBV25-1 TGTGCCAGCAGGGATGGAGCGGAAATCTATGGCTACACCTTC CASRDGAEIYGYTF
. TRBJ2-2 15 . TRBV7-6 TGTGCCAGCGGGATCGGCGGGGCGAACACCGGGGAGCTGTTTTTT CASGIGGANTGELFF
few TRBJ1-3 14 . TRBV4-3 TGCGCCAGCAGCCAACGAGGCTCTGGAAACACCATATATTTT CASSQRGSGNTIYF
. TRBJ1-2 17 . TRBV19 TGTGCCAGTAGTATGGGCGGCAGGGCGGCTCCTAACTATGGCTACACCTTC CASSMGGRAAPNYGYTF
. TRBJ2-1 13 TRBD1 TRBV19 TGTGCCAGTAGTAGGACAGGGGGATGGGAGCAGTTCTTC CASSRTGGWEQFF
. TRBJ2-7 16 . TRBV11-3 TGTGCCAGCAGCCGGCGTCTAGTACTATCTTCTAGGGAGCAGTACTTC CASSRRLVLSSREQYF
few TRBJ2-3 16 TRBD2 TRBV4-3 TGCGCCAGCAGCCCGCGGACTAGCGGAAACACAGATACGCAGTATTTT CASSPRTSGNTDTQYF
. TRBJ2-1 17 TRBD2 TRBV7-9 TGTGCCAGCAGCTTAACGGCGGGAGGTCTAAGTTACAATGAGCAGTTCTTC CASSLTAGGLSYNEQFF
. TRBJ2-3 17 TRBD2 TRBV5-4 TGTGCCAGCAGCTTGGGACTAGCGGGGACAATCACAGATACGCAGTATTTT CASSLGLAGTITDTQYF
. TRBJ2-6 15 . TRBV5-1 TGCGCCAGCAGCTTGGCAGGCACTGGGGCCAACGTCCTGACTTTC CASSLAGTGANVLTF
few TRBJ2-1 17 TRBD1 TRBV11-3 TGTGCCAGCAGCACGGGGTCCGGGACAGGGGTCTACAATGAGCAGTTCTTC CASSTGSGTGVYNEQFF
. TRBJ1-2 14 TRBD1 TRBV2 TGTGCCAGCAGCGGGGGACAGGTAAACTATGGCTACACCTTC CASSGGQVNYGYTF
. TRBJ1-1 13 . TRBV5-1 TGCGCCAGCAGCTTCGGGGGTACCACTGAAGCTTTCTTT CASSFGGTTEAFF
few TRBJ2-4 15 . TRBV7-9 TGTGCCAGCAGCCCCTCCGGGCTCGGGGGAAACATTCAGTACTTC CASSPSGLGGNIQYF
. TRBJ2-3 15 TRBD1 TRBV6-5 TGTGCCAGCAGTTACGGCAGGGGGTGGTCAGATACGCAGTATTTT CASSYGRGWSDTQYF
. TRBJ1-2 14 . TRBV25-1 TGTGCCAGCAGCCCCGGCGGCTCGGGTCGTGGCTACACCTTC CASSPGGSGRGYTF
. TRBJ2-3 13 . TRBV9 TGTGCCAGCAGCGTAGAGGCCGGAGGGACGCAGTATTTT CASSVEAGGTQYF
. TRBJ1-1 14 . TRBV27 TGTGCCAGCTCCCGGGCAGGGGCGGTTACTGAAGCTTTCTTT CASSRAGAVTEAFF
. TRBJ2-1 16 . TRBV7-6 TGTGCCAGCAGCTTAGCCGGTGCGGCTTCCTACAATGAGCAGTTCTTC CASSLAGAASYNEQFF